The source of this T cell receptor (beta chain) is a study of T cell repertoires in cytomegalovirus infection (dated by TCRdb to the late 2010s). In the study overall: The peptide stimulations were aimed at well-studied HLA-B-restricted epitopes as well as recently identified HLA-C-restricted CMV epitopes, whose presentation resists viral immunomodulation. Donor HLA type was relevant to the analysis, as public TCR beta signatures indicated carriage of CMV infection together with the matching HLA type.

Study-wide findings and limitations: In both this cohort and an independent cohort of more than 350 donors, the cumulative frequency of public TCR beta family members distinguished carriers of CMV infection plus the relevant HLA type. The ex vivo response was dominated by HLA-C-restricted CMV-specific TCR beta clonotypes, which also provided the single most frequent clonotype in two of eight donors.

The instrument was an Illumina HiSeq 1500. TCRdb itself trimmed the public reads at Q25 with fastp, ran MiXCR and retained productive beta chains. Each record represents a unique CDR3 protein, reported with the most common genes and DNA among its rows. This sample has some 560,000 distinct CDR3 sequences in its table, and about 39% of those were observed once. More than 40% of the sample belongs to the ten largest clones. The label giving this sample's treatment or condition can be read as: in vitro stimulation with specific CMV peptide epitopes to enrich CMV-specific T cells. Notes on this clonotype: Its recognized antigen is unknown. Per-base qualities were not stored, and no clone one base away is much larger.

From the cysteine through the phenylalanine, the CDR3 covers 13 amino acids. The kept DNA is CDR3 alone, 39 bases in frame from the first base. CDR1 and CDR2, looked up from the germline V gene, are MNHEY and SVGEGT. Trimming leaves V shorter by 3 bases and J shorter by 9 bases, with the junction holding 4 bases beyond the gene matches. The chain joins TRBV6-2 or TRBV6-3 to TRBJ2-1; the central 8 bases match TRBD2. This specimen consisted of cultured PBMCs, obtained from culture after CMV antigen stimulation. This sequence originates from a human donor in good health (CMV status not recorded). Some clones in this sample may be carry-over from other donors' samples. The CDR3 has the sequence CASSYAREGEQFF. The sequence in DNA is TGTGCCAGCAGTTATGCCCGGGAGGGTGAGCAGTTCTTC.